This T cell receptor beta chain was sequenced in a study of blood T cell repertoires in COVID-19. Background on the study: Sites in the United States, Italy and Spain provided acute and convalescent COVID-19 samples.

This clone was recorded a few times. Measured with immunoSEQ multiplex PCR; TCRdb has only the in-frame clones, and not every one. The sample lists some 300,000 clones; nearly 90% were seen once. The CDR3 totals 19 residues. CDR1 KGHDR and CDR2 SFDVKD come from the germline V gene. V lost 2 bases and J lost 0; bases outside the gene matches: 11. This chain uses TRBV24-1 with TRBJ1-5; TRBD1 matches at 8 bases. Specimen: PBMCs or T cells enriched from blood (not recorded which). The origin of this receptor is a woman in her twenties or thirties who had recovered from COVID-19. The CDR3 sequence: CATSDSAGQAGYSNQPQHF. In nucleotides, the CDR3 is TGTGCCACCAGTGATTCCGCGGGACAGGCCGGTTATAGCAATCAGCCCCAGCATTTT.